Below are 8 T cell receptor beta chains sequenced from a single sample in a study of T cell repertoires in cytomegalovirus infection. Each CDR3 protein is one row after TCRdb ran MiXCR on the reads. In the table there are hundreds of thousands of distinct CDR3 sequences, around a sixth of which are singletons. Sequencing was done on a sample of PBMCs. These receptors came from a human donor in good health (CMV status not recorded). Some clones in this sample may be carry-over from other donors' samples.

For the CDR3, the DNA is TGTGCCAGCAGCGAGACCCCAGACCTGAATCAGCCCCAGCATTTT. It translates to CASSETPDLNQPQHF. This chain uses TRBV6-1 with TRBJ1-5; D remains unclear. The CDR3 is made up of 15 amino acids. With 6 bases removed from V and 4 bases from J, the gap between germline ends came to 16 bases. Germline loops: CDR1 MNHNS, CDR2 SASEGT.

The rearrangement links TRBV2 to TRBJ2-5; D may be TRBD2 (5 bases). Germline CDR1 reads SNHLY; CDR2 reads FYNNEI. Between the trimmed V and J ends, which lost 6 bases and 5 bases, there was a span of 22 bases. This CDR3 spans 16 amino acids. The chain's CDR3 is CASSPNLGFSVETQYF. The DNA of the CDR3 is TGTGCCAGCAGCCCTAACCTGGGTTTTAGCGTGGAGACCCAGTACTTC. Based on the CDR3 plus reference TRBV2 and TRBJ2-5, the full variable domain is EPEVTQTPSHQVTQMGQEVILRCVPISNHLYFYWYRQILGQKVEFLVSFYNNEISEKSEIFDDQFSVERPDGSNFTLKIRSTKLEDSAMYFCASSPNLGFSVETQYFGPGTRLLVL.

This clonotype was recorded at least ten times. The genes are TRBV7-2 and TRBJ2-3, with D perhaps TRBD2 (6 bases). CDR1 SGHTA and CDR2 FQGNSA come from the germline V gene. The CDR3 has 17 amino acids. V shed 1 base and J shed 0 bases, with 14 bases lying between them. CDR3 coding DNA: TGTGCCAGCAGCTTAGGGGGAGGTGGGGGGAGCACAGATACGCAGTATTTT. Protein product: CASSLGGGGGSTDTQYF. Full variable domain (outside the CDR3, taken from reference TRBV7-2 and TRBJ2-3): GAGVSQSPSNKVTEKGKDVELRCDPISGHTALYWYRQSLGQGLEFLIYFQGNSAPDKSGLPSDRFSAERTGGSVSTLTIQRTQQEDSAVYLCASSLGGGGGSTDTQYFGPGTRLTVL.

This clonotype showed up just a few times. The rearrangement joins TRBV28 to TRBJ2-1; D unresolved. Per the germline V gene, CDR1 is MDHEN and CDR2 is SYDVKM. V shed 5 bases and J shed 5 bases, with 7 bases lying between them. This CDR3 is 12 amino acids long. Written as DNA, the CDR3 is TGTGCCAGCAGTCTTCCTCACAATGAGCAGTTCTTC. This encodes CASSLPHNEQFF.

This clonotype occurred many times. V and J are TRBV6-5 and TRBJ1-6, with 8 nucleotides matching TRBD1. The CDR3 consists of 14 residues. Germline CDR1 and CDR2: MNHEY and SVGAGI. Trimming at V came to 0 bases and at J to 10 bases, leaving 2 bases not matched to a gene. The CDR3 sequence is CASSYSTGVSPLHF. The DNA for the CDR3 is TGTGCCAGCAGTTACTCGACAGGGGTCTCACCCCTCCACTTT.

This clonotype was counted many times. This chain connects TRBV10-2 to TRBJ2-3; TRBD2 matches at 11 bases. The germline V gene has CDR1 WSHSY and CDR2 SAAADI. The V segment lost 0 bases and the J segment 3 bases; nucleotides outside the gene matches: 5. The CDR3 is 17 residues long. DNA of the CDR3: TGCGCCAGCAGTGAGTCACAGGGGACTAGCGGTACAGATACGCAGTATTTT. This encodes CASSESQGTSGTDTQYF.

The rearrangement links TRBV4-2 to TRBJ2-6; no reliable D call. This CDR3 has 16 residues. Trimming cost V 3 bases and J 4 bases, with 13 bases left between them. Germline assignment: CDR1 LGHNA and CDR2 YNFKEQ. The CDR3 DNA reads as TGTGCCAGCAGCCAGAGAAGAGTTCAGGGGGCCAACGTCCTGACTTTC. Protein: CASSQRRVQGANVLTF.

The chain links TRBV4-3 to TRBJ1-1; TRBD1 might be the D (5 bases). The germline V gene has CDR1 LGHNA and CDR2 YSLEER. The V end was cut by 1 base, the J end by 5 bases, with 11 bases between. This CDR3 has 14 residues. The CDR3 sequence: CASSQGGTPTEAFF. Written as DNA, the CDR3 is TGCGCCAGCAGCCAAGGCGGGACGCCAACTGAAGCTTTCTTT.